This TCR beta chain was captured in a study of shared clonotypes between healthy human individuals. Adults of Caucasian background living in Nashville, Tennessee made up all donors. The V gene end was trimmed by 2 bases and the J gene end by 4 bases; junction bases not matched to a gene: 4. The V gene's germline CDR1 is SNHLY and CDR2 FYNNEI. This CDR3 has 15 residues. Clones were sequenced by immunoSEQ multiplex PCR, and TCRdb holds only the in-frame ones, with some missing. Seen here are over 700,000 clones, roughly two thirds observed once, and the top ten hold 1.8%. Specimen: memory CD4+ T cells sorted from blood. The subset was: CD45RA-negative fraction. This sequence was found in a young woman in good health. The chain links TRBV2 to TRBJ2-5; 10 nucleotides align to TRBD2. The CDR3 region is CASSETSGTLETQYF. The CDR3, as DNA: TGTGCCAGCAGTGAAACTAGCGGGACTTTAGAGACCCAGTACTTC.